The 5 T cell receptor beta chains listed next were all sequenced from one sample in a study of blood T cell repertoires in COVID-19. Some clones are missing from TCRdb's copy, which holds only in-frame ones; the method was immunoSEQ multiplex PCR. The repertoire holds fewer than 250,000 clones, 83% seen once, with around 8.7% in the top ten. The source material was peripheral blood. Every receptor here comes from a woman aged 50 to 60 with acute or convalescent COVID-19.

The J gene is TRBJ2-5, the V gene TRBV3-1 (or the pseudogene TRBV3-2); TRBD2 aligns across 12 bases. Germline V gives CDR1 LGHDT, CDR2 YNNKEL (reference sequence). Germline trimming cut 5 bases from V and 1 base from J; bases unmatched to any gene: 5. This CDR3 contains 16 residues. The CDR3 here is CASSELAGGSQETQYF. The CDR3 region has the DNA TGTGCCAGCAGCGAACTAGCGGGAGGTTCCCAAGAGACCCAGTACTTC.

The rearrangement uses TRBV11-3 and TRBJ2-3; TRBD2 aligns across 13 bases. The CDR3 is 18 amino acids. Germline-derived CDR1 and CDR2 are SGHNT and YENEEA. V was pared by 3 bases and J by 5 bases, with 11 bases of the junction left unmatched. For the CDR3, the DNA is TGTGCCAGCAGCTTTGGGAGGACTAGCGGGAGTGATTTAGATACGCAGTATTTT. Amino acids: CASSFGRTSGSDLDTQYF. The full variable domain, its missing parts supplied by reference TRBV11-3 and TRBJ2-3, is EAGVVQSPRYKIIEKKQPVAFWCNPISGHNTLYWYLQNLGQGPELLIRYENEEAVDDSQLPKDRFSAERLKGVDSTLKIQPAELGDSAVYLCASSFGRTSGSDLDTQYFGPGTRLTVL.

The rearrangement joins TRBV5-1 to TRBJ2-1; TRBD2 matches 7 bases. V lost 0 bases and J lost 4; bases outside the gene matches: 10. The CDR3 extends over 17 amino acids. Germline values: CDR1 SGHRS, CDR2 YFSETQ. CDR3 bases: TGCGCCAGCAGCTTGGCCTTAGCGGGTGGGGGGTACAATGAGCAGTTCTTC. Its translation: CASSLALAGGGYNEQFF.

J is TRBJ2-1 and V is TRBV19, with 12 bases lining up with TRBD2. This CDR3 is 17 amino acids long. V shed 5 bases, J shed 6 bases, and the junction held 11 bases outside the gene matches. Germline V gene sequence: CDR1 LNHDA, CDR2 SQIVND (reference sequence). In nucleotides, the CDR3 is TGTGCCAGTAGTTTCCCTCGTTCTAGCGGGAGGGCCAATGAGCAGTTCTTC. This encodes CASSFPRSSGRANEQFF.

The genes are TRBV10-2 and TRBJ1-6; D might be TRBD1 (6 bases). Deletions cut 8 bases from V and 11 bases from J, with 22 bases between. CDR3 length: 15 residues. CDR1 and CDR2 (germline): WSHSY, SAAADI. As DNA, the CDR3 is TGCGCCAGCTCGACCGACAGGATTCGTGAAGCACCCCTCCACTTT. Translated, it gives CASSTDRIREAPLHF.